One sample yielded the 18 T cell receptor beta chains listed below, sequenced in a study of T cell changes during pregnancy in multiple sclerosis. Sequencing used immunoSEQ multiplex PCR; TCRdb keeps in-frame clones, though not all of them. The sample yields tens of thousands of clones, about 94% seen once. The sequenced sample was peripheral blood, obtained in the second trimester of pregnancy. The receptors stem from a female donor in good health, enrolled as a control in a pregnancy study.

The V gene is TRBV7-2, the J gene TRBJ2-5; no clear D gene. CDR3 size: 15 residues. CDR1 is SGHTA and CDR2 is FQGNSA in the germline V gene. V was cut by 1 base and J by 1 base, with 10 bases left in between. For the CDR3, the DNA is TGTGCCAGCAGCTTAGAGCCTTCAGGCCAAGAGACCCAGTACTTC. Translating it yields CASSLEPSGQETQYF.

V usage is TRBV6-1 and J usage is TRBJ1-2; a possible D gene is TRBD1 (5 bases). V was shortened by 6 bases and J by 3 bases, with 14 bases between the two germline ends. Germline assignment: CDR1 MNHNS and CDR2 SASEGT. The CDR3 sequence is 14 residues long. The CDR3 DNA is TGTGCCAGCAGGAAGACAGAAATATACTATGGCTACACCTTC. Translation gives CASRKTEIYYGYTF.

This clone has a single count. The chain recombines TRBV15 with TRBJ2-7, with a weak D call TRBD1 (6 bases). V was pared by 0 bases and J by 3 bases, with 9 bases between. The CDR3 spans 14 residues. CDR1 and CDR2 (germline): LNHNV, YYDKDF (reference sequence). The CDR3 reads CATSREWGLYEQYF. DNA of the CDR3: TGTGCCACCAGCAGAGAGTGGGGGCTCTACGAGCAGTACTTC.

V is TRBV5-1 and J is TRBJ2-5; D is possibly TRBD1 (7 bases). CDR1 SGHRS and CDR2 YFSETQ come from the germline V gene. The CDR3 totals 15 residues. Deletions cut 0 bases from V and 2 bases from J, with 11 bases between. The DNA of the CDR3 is TGCGCCAGCAGCTTGGCCCAGGGGGGACAAGAGACCCAGTACTTC. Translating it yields CASSLAQGGQETQYF. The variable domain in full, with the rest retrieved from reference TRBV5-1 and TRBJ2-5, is KAGVTQTPRYLIKTRGQQVTLSCSPISGHRSVSWYQQTPGQGLQFLFEYFSETQRNKGNFPGRFSGRQFSNSRSEMNVSTLELGDSALYLCASSLAQGGQETQYFGPGTRLLVL.

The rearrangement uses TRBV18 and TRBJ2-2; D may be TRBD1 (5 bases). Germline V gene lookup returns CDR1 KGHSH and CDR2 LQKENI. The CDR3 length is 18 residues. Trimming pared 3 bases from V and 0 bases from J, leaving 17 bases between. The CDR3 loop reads CASSPPSPDRANTGELFF. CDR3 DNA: TGTGCCAGCTCACCCCCGTCCCCAGACAGAGCGAACACCGGGGAGCTGTTTTTT. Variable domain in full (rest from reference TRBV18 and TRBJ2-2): NAGVMQNPRHLVRRRGQEARLRCSPMKGHSHVYWYRQLPEEGLKFMVYLQKENIIDESGMPKERFSAEFPKEGPSILRIQQVVRGDSAAYFCASSPPSPDRANTGELFFGEGSRLTVL.

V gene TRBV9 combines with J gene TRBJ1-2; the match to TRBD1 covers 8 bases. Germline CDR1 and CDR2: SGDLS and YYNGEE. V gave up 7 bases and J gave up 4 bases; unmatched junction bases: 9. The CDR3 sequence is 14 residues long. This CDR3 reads CASSSRGPSYGYTF. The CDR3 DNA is TGTGCCAGCTCCAGCAGGGGGCCGAGCTATGGCTACACCTTC.

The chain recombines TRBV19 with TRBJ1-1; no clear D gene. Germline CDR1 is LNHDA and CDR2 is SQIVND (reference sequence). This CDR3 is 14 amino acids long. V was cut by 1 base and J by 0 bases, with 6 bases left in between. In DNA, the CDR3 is TGTGCCAGTAGTATAGTCGACATGAACACTGAAGCTTTCTTT. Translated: CASSIVDMNTEAFF.

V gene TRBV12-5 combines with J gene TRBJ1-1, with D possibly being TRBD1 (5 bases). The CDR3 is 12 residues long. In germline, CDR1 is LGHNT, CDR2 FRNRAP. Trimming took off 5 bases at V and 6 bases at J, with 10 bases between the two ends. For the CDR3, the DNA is TGTGCTAGTGGTACTGGGGCAGCTGAAGCTTTCTTT. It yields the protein CASGTGAAEAFF.

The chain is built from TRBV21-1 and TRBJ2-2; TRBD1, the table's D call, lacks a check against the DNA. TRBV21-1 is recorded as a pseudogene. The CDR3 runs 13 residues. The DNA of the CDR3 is TGTGCCAGCAGCAGGGACAGTTTGGGGGAGCTGTTTTTT. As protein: CASSRDSLGELFF.

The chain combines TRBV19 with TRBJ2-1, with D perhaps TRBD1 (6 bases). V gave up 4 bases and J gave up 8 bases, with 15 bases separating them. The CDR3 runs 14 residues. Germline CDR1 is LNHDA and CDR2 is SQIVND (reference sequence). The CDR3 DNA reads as TGTGCCAGTAGTACAGAGACAGGATTGGATGAGCAGTTCTTC. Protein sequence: CASSTETGLDEQFF. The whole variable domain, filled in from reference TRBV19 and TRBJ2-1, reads DGGITQSPKYLFRKEGQNVTLSCEQNLNHDAMYWYRQDPGQGLRLIYYSQIVNDFQKGDIAEGYSVSREKKESFPLTVTSAQKNPTAFYLCASSTETGLDEQFFGPGTRLTVL.

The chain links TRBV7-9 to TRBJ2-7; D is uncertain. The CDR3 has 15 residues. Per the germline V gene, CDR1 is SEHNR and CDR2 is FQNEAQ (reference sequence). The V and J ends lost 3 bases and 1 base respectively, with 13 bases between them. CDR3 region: CASSFVSETSYEQYF. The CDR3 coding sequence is TGTGCCAGCAGCTTTGTTTCTGAGACTTCCTACGAGCAGTACTTC.

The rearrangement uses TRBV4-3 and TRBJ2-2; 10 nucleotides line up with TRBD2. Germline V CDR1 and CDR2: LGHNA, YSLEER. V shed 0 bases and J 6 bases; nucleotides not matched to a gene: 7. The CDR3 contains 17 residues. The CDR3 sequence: CASSQDGPAGGAGELFF. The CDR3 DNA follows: TGCGCCAGCAGCCAAGATGGACCAGCGGGGGGGGCCGGGGAGCTGTTTTTT.

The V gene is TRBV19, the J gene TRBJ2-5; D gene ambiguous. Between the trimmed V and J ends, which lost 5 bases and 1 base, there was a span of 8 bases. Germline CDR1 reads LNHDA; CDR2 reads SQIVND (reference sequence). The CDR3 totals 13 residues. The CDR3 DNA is TGTGCCAGTAGTTATGCAGGCCAAGAGACCCAGTACTTC. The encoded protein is CASSYAGQETQYF.

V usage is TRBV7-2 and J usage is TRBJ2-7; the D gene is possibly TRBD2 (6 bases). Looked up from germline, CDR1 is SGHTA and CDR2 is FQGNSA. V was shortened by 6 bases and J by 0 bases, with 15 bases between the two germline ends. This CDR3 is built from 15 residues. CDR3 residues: CASSQHGGASYEQYF. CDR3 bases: TGTGCCAGCAGTCAACATGGAGGGGCCTCCTACGAGCAGTACTTC.

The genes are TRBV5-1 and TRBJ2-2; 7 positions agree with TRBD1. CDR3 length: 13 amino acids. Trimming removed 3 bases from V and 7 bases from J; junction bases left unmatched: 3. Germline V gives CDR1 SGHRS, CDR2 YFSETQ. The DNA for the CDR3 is TGCGCCAGCAGCTCCCAGGGGGACGGGGAGCTGTTTTTT. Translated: CASSSQGDGELFF.

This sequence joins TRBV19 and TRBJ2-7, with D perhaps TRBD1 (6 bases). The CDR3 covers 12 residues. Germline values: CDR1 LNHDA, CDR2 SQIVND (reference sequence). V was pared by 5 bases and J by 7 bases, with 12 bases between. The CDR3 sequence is CASSGTGKEQYF. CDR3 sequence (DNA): TGTGCCAGTAGTGGAACAGGGAAGGAGCAGTACTTC.

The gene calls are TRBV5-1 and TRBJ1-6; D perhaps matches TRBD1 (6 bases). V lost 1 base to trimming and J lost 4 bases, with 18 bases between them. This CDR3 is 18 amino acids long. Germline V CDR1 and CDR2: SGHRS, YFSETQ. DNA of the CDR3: TGCGCCAGCAGCTTGTATCTCGGCAGGGGAATATATAATTCACCCCTCCACTTT. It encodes CASSLYLGRGIYNSPLHF. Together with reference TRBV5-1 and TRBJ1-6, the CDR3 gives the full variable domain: KAGVTQTPRYLIKTRGQQVTLSCSPISGHRSVSWYQQTPGQGLQFLFEYFSETQRNKGNFPGRFSGRQFSNSRSEMNVSTLELGDSALYLCASSLYLGRGIYNSPLHFGNGTRLTVT.

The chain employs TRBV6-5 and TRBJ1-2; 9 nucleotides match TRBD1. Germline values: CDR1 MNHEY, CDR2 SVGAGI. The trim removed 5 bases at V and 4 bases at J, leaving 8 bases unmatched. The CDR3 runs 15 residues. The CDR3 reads CASSNDRGGSYGYTF. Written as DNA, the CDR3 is TGTGCCAGCAGTAACGACAGGGGGGGTAGCTATGGCTACACCTTC.